These 6 T cell receptor beta chains originate from one sample sequenced in a study of CD8 T cells in Susac syndrome. Reverse transcription used about 0.5 to 1 ug RNA and random hexamers. Via MiXCR, TCRdb re-called the immunoSEQ multiplex PCR reads, giving one row per CDR3 protein. The data show 85,000 to 95,000 distinct CDR3 sequences, with about 94% seen just once and 0.3% to 0.35% held by the top ten. The sequencing sample was made of CD4+ T cells from PBMCs. These receptors were taken from a human donor with Susac syndrome.

This chain connects TRBV18 to TRBJ2-1; maybe TRBD1 (5 bases). Looked up from germline, CDR1 is KGHSH and CDR2 is LQKENI. The V and J ends lost 3 bases and 1 base respectively, with 10 bases between them. The CDR3 loop spans 15 amino acids. Here the CDR3 DNA reads TGTGCCAGCTCACCTCGACAGAGATCCTACAATGAGCAGTTCTTC. Translation gives CASSPRQRSYNEQFF.

This clonotype was seen just once. The rearrangement uses TRBV3-1 and TRBJ2-1, with 9 bases matching TRBD2. Germline lookup yields CDR1 LGHDT and CDR2 YNNKEL (reference sequence). The CDR3 is 15 amino acids. J was trimmed by 8 bases and V by 3 bases; bases with no gene match: 8. CDR3 loop: CASSQGRGGVYEQFF. DNA of the CDR3: TGTGCCAGCAGCCAGGGGCGGGGGGGCGTCTATGAGCAGTTCTTC.

The chain links TRBV5-4 to TRBJ2-5; D not resolved. Germline lookup yields CDR1 SGHNT and CDR2 YYREEE (reference sequence). V was shortened by 1 base and J by 2 bases, with 12 bases between the two germline ends. The CDR3 is made up of 15 amino acids. The CDR3 DNA is TGTGCCAGCAGCTTGCTCGATACCCCGCAAGAGACCCAGTACTTC. It codes for CASSLLDTPQETQYF.

The V and J genes are TRBV12-3 or TRBV12-4 and TRBJ1-1; D gene uncertain. The CDR3 runs to 11 residues. Trimming cost V 3 bases and J 4 bases, with 3 bases left between them. CDR3 residues: CASSFGTEAFF. Written as DNA, the CDR3 is TGTGCCAGCAGTTTTGGCACTGAAGCTTTCTTT.

The chain combines TRBV20-1 with TRBJ1-3; D may be TRBD1 (5 bases). The CDR3 sequence is 16 residues long. Germline values: CDR1 DFQATT, CDR2 SNEGSKA (reference sequence). Trimming pared 6 bases from V and 4 bases from J, leaving 22 bases between. CDR3 DNA sequence: TGCAGTGCGGAAACAGCCGGGGGGATTTTCGGAAACACCATATATTTT. This translates into CSAETAGGIFGNTIYF.

The chain recombines TRBV20-1 with TRBJ2-2; either TRBD1 or TRBD2 may supply D (6 bases each). The V end lost 3 bases, the J end lost 4 bases, and 18 bases lay between the germline ends. The V gene's germline CDR1 is DFQATT and CDR2 SNEGSKA (reference sequence). CDR3 length: 16 residues. The CDR3 loop is CSASLSGRGGTGELFF. For the CDR3, the DNA is TGCAGTGCTAGTCTTTCGGGCAGGGGAGGCACCGGGGAGCTGTTTTTT.